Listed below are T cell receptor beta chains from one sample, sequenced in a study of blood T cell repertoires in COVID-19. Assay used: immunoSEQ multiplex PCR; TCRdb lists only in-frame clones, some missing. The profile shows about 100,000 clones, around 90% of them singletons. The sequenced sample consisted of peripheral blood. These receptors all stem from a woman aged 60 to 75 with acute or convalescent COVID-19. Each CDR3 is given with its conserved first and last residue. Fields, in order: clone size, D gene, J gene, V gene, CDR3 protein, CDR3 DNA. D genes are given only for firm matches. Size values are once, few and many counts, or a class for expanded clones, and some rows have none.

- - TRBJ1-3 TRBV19 CASTPARGGIGNTIYF TGTGCCAGTACCCCAGCGAGGGGAGGCATAGGAAACACCATATATTTT
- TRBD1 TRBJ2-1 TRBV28 CASSELSGQLPNEQFF TGTGCCAGCAGTGAGCTATCGGGACAGTTACCCAATGAGCAGTTCTTC
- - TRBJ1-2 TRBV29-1 CSVPIDKELFSGVYGYTF TGCAGCGTCCCGATAGACAAGGAACTCTTCTCGGGAGTCTATGGCTACACCTTC
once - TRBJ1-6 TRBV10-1 CASSESRQGLLHF TGCGCCAGCAGTGAGTCGAGGCAGGGCCTCCTCCACTTT
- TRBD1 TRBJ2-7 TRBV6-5 CASTLGTVLSYEQYF TGTGCCAGCACCCTTGGGACAGTCCTTTCCTACGAGCAGTACTTC
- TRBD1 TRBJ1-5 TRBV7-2 CASSLQGGYQSQHF TGTGCCAGCAGCTTACAGGGGGGATATCAGTCCCAGCATTTT
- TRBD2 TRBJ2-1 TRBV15 CATSPRTSGSGEQFF TGTGCCACCAGCCCCCGGACTAGCGGGAGTGGTGAGCAGTTCTTC
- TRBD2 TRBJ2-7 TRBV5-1 CASSPQGLAGGAEQYF TGCGCCAGCAGCCCCCAGGGGCTAGCGGGAGGGGCCGAGCAGTACTTC
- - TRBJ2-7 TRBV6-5 CASSYAVGGSSYEQYF TGTGCCAGCAGTTACGCTGTCGGGGGATCCTCCTACGAGCAGTACTTC
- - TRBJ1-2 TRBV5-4 CASSLRAIYGYTF TGTGCCAGCAGCTTGCGAGCTATCTATGGCTACACCTTC
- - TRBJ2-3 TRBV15 CATRERDTDTQYF TGTGCCACCAGGGAGCGCGACACAGATACGCAGTATTTT
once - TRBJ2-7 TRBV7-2 CASSLFAVYEQYF TGTGCCAGCAGCTTATTCGCAGTCTACGAGCAGTACTTC
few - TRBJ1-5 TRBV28 CASRTTKSRHQPQHF TGTGCCAGCAGAACGACTAAGAGCAGGCACCAGCCCCAGCATTTT
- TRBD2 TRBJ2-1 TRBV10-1 CASTPLAGDGEQFF TGCGCCAGCACCCCACTAGCGGGAGACGGGGAGCAGTTCTTC
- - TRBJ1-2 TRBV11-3 CASSLEAGDYGYTF TGTGCCAGCAGCTTAGAGGCAGGGGACTATGGCTACACCTTC
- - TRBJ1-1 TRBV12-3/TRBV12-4 CASTRLGQTEAFF TGTGCCAGCACCCGTCTGGGACAAACCGAAGCTTTCTTT
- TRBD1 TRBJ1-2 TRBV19 CAARGRDRGYGYTF TGTGCCGCCCGGGGCCGGGACAGGGGCTATGGCTACACCTTC
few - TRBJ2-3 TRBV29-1 CSVRSGGRTDTQYF TGCAGCGTTCGAAGCGGAGGGAGAACAGATACGCAGTATTTT
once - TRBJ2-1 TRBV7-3 CASSPEPGNYNEQFF TGTGCCAGCAGCCCCGAACCCGGGAATTACAATGAGCAGTTCTTC
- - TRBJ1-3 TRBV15 CATSRDSGASSGNTIYF TGTGCCACCAGCAGAGATAGCGGGGCGAGCTCTGGAAACACCATATATTTT
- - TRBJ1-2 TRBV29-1 CSVESRGGPGYTF TGCAGCGTTGAATCTCGGGGGGGACCTGGCTACACCTTC
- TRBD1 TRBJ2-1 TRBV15 CATGQGTYNEQFF TGTGCCACCGGACAGGGAACCTACAATGAGCAGTTCTTC
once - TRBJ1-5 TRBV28 CASNLPDRFQPQHF TGTGCCAGCAATTTGCCCGACAGATTCCAGCCCCAGCATTTT
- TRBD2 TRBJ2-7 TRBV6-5 CASSPSGRPSYEQYF TGTGCCAGCAGTCCTAGCGGGAGGCCCTCCTACGAGCAGTACTTC
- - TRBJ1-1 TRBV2 CASRGPGAEAFF TGTGCCAGCAGGGGACCGGGGGCTGAAGCTTTCTTT
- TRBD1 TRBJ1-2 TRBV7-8 CASSPLTGDGYTF TGTGCCAGCAGCCCGCTTACAGGGGATGGCTACACCTTC
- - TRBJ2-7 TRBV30 CAWTRAYEQYF TGTGCCTGGACGAGAGCCTACGAGCAGTACTTC
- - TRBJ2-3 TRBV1 CTSSQDLSLAGVCTDTQYF TGCACCAGCAGCCAAGATCTCTCCCTAGCGGGAGTTTGCACAGATACGCAGTATTTT
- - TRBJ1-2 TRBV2 CASSERLDYGYTF TGTGCCAGCAGCGAACGGTTAGACTATGGCTACACCTTC
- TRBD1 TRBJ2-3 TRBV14 CASSRFRQGARTDTQYF TGTGCCAGCAGCCGATTTCGACAGGGGGCGAGGACAGATACGCAGTATTTT